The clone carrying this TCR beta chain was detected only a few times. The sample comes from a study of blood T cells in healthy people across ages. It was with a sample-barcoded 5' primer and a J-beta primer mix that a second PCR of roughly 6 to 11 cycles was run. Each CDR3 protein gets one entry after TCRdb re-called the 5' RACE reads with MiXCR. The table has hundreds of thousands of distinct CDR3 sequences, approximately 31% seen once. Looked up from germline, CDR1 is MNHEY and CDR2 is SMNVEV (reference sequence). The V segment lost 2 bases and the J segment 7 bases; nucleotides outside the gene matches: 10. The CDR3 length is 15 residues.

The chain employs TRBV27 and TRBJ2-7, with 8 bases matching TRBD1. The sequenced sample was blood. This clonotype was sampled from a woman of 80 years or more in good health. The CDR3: CASSLDRGIYNEQYF. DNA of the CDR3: TGTGCCAGCAGTTTAGACAGGGGCATATACAATGAGCAGTACTTC.